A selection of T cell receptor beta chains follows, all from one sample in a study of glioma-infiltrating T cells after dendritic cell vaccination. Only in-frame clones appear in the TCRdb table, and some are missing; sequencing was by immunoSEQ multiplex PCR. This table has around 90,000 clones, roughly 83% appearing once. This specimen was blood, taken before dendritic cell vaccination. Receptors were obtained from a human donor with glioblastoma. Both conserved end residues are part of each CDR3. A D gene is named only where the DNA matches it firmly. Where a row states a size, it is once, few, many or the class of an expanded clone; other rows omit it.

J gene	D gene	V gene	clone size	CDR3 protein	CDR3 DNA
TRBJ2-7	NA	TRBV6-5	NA	CASRGTGGSYEQYF	TGTGCCAGCAGGGGGACCGGGGGCTCCTACGAGCAGTACTTC
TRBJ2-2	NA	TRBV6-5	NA	CASRRFGTGELFF	TGTGCCAGTCGGAGGTTCGGCACCGGGGAGCTGTTTTTT
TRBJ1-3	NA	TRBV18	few	CASSPDSVSGNTIYF	TGTGCCAGCTCACCGGACAGTGTGTCTGGAAACACCATATATTTT
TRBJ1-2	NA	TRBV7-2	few	CASSLDWRQSYGYTF	TGTGCCAGCAGCTTAGATTGGCGGCAGTCTTATGGCTACACCTTC
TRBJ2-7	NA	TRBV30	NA	CAWSLQVSYEQYF	TGTGCCTGGAGTTTACAGGTATCCTACGAGCAGTACTTC
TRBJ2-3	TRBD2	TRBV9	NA	CASSVLSGRSDTQYF	TGTGCCAGCAGCGTACTCAGCGGGAGGAGTGATACGCAGTATTTT
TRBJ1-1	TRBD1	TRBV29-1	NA	CSVDQGVGAFF	TGCAGCGTTGATCAGGGGGTCGGAGCTTTCTTT
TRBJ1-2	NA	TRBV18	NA	CASSPLRGGYTF	TGTGCCAGCTCACCCCTCCGGGGTGGCTACACCTTC
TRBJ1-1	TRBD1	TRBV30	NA	CAWSVSPGGMAEAFF	TGTGCCTGGAGTGTAAGTCCAGGGGGCATGGCTGAAGCTTTCTTT
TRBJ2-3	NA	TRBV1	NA	CTSSQDLTLSGYTDTQYF	TGCACCAGCAGCCAAGATTTAACCCTCTCGGGGTACACAGATACGCAGTATTTT
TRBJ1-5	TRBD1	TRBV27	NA	CASSFRTGNQPQHF	TGTGCCAGCAGTTTTCGGACAGGAAATCAGCCCCAGCATTTT
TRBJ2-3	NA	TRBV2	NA	CASRRGRDTQYF	TGTGCCAGCAGGCGGGGTAGGGATACGCAGTATTTT
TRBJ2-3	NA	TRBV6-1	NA	CASSPWTGRADTQYF	TGTGCCAGCAGTCCCTGGACAGGGAGGGCAGATACGCAGTATTTT
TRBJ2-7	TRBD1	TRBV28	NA	CASSLGQGYEQYF	TGTGCCAGCAGTTTAGGACAGGGCTACGAGCAGTACTTC
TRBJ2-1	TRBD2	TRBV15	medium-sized	CATSSHAGEAQFF	TGTGCCACCAGCAGTCACGCGGGAGAAGCGCAGTTCTTC
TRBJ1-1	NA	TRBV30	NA	CAWSVLSGAEAFF	TGTGCCTGGAGTGTACTCTCTGGTGCTGAAGCTTTCTTT
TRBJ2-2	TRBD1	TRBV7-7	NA	CASSPRGRELFF	TGTGCTAGCAGCCCCAGGGGGCGGGAGCTGTTTTTT
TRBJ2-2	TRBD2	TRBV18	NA	CASSPQEAGGLMNTGELFF	TGTGCCAGCTCACCACAGGAAGCGGGAGGTCTGATGAACACCGGGGAGCTGTTTTTT
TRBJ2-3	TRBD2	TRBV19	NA	CASSIGTSPTDTQYF	TGTGCCAGTAGCATTGGGACTAGCCCCACAGATACGCAGTATTTT
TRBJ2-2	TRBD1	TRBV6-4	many	CASRGSDRVDTGELFF	TGTGCCAGCCGAGGGTCAGACAGGGTCGACACCGGGGAGCTGTTTTTT
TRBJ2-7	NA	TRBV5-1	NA	CASSFRGVGPEQYF	TGCGCCAGCAGCTTCAGGGGAGTGGGACCAGAGCAGTACTTC
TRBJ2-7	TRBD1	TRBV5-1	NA	CASSPGTASSYEQYF	TGCGCCAGCAGCCCGGGGACAGCGAGCTCCTACGAGCAGTACTTC
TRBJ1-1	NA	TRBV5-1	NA	CASSIGQISSTEAFF	TGCGCCAGCAGCATTGGCCAGATTTCTTCCACTGAAGCTTTCTTT
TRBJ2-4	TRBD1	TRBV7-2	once	CASSVITGTGTNIQYF	TGTGCCAGCAGCGTCATAACCGGGACAGGGACAAACATTCAGTACTTC
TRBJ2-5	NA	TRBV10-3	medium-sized	CAISESGRLGVQYF	TGTGCCATCAGTGAGTCTGGCCGATTAGGGGTCCAGTACTTC
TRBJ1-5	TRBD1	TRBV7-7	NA	CASSLCRGSNQPQHF	TGTGCTAGCAGCTTGTGCAGGGGGAGCAATCAGCCCCAGCATTTT
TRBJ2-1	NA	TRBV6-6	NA	CASSYIGGEQFF	TGTGCCAGCAGTTACATCGGGGGTGAGCAGTTCTTC
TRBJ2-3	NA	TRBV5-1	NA	CASSLDGGFPTDTQYF	TGCGCCAGCAGCTTGGACGGCGGGTTCCCCACAGATACGCAGTATTTT
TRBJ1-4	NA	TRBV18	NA	CASSPRQVTTNEKLFF	TGTGCCAGCTCACCGAGACAGGTCACAACTAATGAAAAACTGTTTTTT
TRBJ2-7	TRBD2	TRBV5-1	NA	CASTRTSGSSYEQYF	TGCGCCAGCACCCGGACTAGCGGGAGCTCCTACGAGCAGTACTTC
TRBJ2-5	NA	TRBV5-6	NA	CASSKTRGIQETQYF	TGTGCCAGCAGCAAAACCCGGGGGATTCAAGAGACCCAGTACTTC
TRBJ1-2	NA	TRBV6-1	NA	CAIPGQVWHYGYTF	TGTGCCATCCCAGGTCAGGTTTGGCACTATGGCTACACCTTC
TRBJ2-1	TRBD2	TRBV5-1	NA	CATRPSGGPYNEQFF	TGCGCCACCCGCCCTAGCGGGGGACCTTACAATGAGCAGTTCTTC
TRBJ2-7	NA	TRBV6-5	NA	CASSSLDSHEQYF	TGTGCCAGCAGTTCCCTGGACAGCCACGAGCAGTACTTC
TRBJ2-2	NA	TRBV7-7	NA	CASSFANTGELFF	TGTGCTAGCAGCTTCGCGAACACCGGGGAGCTGTTTTTT
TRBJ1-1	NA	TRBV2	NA	CASSGGGHTEAFF	TGTGCCAGCAGTGGGGGGGGTCACACTGAAGCTTTCTTT
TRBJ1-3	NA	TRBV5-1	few	CASSPARGSGNTIYF	TGCGCCAGCAGCCCCGCCAGGGGCTCTGGAAACACCATATATTTT
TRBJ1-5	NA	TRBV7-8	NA	CASSSDGVRQPQHF	TGTGCCAGCAGCTCCGACGGGGTCCGGCAGCCCCAGCATTTT
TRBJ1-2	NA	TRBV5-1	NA	CASSLDSGQPYGYTF	TGCGCCAGCAGCTTGGATAGTGGTCAACCCTATGGCTACACCTTC
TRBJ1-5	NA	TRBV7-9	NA	CASSSIQGNQPQHF	TGTGCCAGCAGCTCAATCCAGGGCAATCAGCCCCAGCATTTT
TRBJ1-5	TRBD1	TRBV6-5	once	CASSFRTGSQPQHF	TGTGCCAGCAGTTTTCGGACAGGGTCTCAGCCCCAGCATTTT
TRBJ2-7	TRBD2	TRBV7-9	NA	CASSRAGGPSGEQYF	TGTGCCAGCAGCCGGGCGGGAGGGCCCTCAGGGGAGCAGTACTTC
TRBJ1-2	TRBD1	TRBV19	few	CASSRRGRVYGYTF	TGTGCCAGTAGTAGAAGGGGGCGCGTCTATGGCTACACCTTC
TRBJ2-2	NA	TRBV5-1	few	CASSFGQGNTGELFF	TGCGCCAGCAGCTTCGGGCAGGGCAACACCGGGGAGCTGTTTTTT
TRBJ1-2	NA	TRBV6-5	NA	CASQGVYGYTF	TGTGCCAGCCAGGGCGTTTATGGCTACACCTTC
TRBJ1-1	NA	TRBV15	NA	CATSRDPTGLWNTEAFF	TGTGCCACCAGCAGAGACCCTACAGGGCTCTGGAACACTGAAGCTTTCTTT
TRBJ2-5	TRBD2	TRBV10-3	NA	CAISDRDTGLAGGETQYF	TGTGCCATCAGTGATCGCGATACGGGACTAGCGGGGGGGGAGACCCAGTACTTC
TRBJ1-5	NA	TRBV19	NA	CASSISAGLKYSNQPQHF	TGTGCCAGTAGTATATCTGCAGGATTGAAGTATAGCAATCAGCCCCAGCATTTT
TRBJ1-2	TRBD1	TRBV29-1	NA	CSAKTGAGYGYTF	TGCAGCGCTAAGACAGGGGCGGGCTATGGCTACACCTTC
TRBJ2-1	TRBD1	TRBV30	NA	CAWSQGASSYNEQFF	TGTGCCTGGAGTCAGGGGGCTAGCTCCTACAATGAGCAGTTCTTC
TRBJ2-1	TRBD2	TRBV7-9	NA	CASSLEAGGPGNEQFF	TGTGCCAGCAGCTTAGAAGCGGGAGGGCCGGGCAATGAGCAGTTCTTC
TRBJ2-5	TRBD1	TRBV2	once	CASSELGTGVQETQYF	TGTGCCAGCAGTGAGCTCGGAACAGGGGTCCAAGAGACCCAGTACTTC
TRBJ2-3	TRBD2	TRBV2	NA	CASKLAGGPGPYF	TGTGCCAGCAAACTAGCGGGAGGGCCGGGTCCGTATTTT
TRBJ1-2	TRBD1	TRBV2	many	CASRKDGTAYGYTF	TGTGCCAGCAGGAAGGACGGGACAGCCTATGGCTACACCTTC
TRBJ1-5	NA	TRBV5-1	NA	CASSLGPGYTHQPQHF	TGCGCCAGCAGCTTGGGTCCAGGATACACACATCAGCCCCAGCATTTT